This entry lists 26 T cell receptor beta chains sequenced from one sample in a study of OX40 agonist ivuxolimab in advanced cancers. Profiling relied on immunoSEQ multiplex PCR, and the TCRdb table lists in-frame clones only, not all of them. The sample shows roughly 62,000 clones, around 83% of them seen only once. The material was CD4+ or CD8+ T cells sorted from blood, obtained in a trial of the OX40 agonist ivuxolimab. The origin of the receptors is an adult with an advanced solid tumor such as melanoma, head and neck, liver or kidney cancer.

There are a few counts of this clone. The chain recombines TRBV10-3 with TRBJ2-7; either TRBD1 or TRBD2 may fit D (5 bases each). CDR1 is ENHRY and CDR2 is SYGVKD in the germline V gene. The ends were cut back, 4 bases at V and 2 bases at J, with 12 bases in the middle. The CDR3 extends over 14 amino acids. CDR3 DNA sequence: TGTGCCATCAGTGCCGGGACCGGACCCTACGAGCAGTACTTC. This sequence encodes CAISAGTGPYEQYF.

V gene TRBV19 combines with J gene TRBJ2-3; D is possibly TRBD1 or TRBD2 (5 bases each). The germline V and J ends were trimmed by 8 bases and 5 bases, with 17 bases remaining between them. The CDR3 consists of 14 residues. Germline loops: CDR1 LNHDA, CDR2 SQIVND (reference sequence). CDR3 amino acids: CASGDPTREDTQYF. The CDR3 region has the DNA TGTGCCAGTGGGGACCCAACCCGAGAAGATACGCAGTATTTT.

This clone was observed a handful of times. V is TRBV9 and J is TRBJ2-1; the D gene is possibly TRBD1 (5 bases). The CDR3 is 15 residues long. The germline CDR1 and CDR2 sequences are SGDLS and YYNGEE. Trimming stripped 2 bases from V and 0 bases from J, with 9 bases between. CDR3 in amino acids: CASSVDTSSYNEQFF. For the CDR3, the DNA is TGTGCCAGCAGCGTGGACACCAGCTCCTACAATGAGCAGTTCTTC.

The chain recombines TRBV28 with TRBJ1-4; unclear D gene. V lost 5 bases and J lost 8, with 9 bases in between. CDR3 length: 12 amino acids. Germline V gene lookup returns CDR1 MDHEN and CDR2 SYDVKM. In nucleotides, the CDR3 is TGTGCCAGCAGTGACTTTCGGGAAAAACTGTTTTTT. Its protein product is CASSDFREKLFF.

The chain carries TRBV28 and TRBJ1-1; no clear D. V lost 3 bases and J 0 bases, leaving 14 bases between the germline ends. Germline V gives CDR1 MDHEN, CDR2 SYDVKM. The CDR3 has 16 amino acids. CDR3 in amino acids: CASSLRVPPLNTEAFF. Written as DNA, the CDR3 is TGTGCCAGCAGTTTGCGGGTCCCGCCCCTGAACACTGAAGCTTTCTTT.

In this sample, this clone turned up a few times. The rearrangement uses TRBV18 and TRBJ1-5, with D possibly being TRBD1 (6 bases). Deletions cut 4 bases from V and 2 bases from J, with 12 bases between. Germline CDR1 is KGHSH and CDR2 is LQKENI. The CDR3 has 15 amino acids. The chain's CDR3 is CASSQGERGNQPQHF. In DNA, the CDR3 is TGTGCCAGCTCACAGGGGGAGCGGGGCAATCAGCCCCAGCATTTT.

In DNA form, the CDR3 reads TGTGCCAGCAGAACAGACAGAAAAGAAAAACTGTTTTTT. It codes for CASRTDRKEKLFF. This rearrangement joins TRBV7-9 to TRBJ1-4, with D possibly TRBD1 on 5 matching bases. This CDR3 is built from 13 residues. V was cut by 6 bases and J by 8 bases, with 13 bases left in between. Germline CDR1 SEHNR, CDR2 FQNEAQ (reference sequence).

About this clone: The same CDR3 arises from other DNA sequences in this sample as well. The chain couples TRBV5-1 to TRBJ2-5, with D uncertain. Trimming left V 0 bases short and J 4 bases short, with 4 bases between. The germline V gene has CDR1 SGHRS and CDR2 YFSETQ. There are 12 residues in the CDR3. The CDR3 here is CASSLGVETQYF. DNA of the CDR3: TGCGCCAGCAGCTTGGGAGTAGAGACCCAGTACTTC.

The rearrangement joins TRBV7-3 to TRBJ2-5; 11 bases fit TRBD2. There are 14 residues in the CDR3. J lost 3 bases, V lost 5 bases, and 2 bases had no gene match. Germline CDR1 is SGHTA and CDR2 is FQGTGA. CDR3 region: CASSPGLAEETQYF. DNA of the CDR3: TGTGCCAGCAGCCCGGGACTAGCGGAAGAGACCCAGTACTTC.

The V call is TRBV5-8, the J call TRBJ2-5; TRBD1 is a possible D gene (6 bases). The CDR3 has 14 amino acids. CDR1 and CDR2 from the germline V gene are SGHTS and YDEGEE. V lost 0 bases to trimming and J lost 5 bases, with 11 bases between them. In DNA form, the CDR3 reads TGTGCCAGCAGCTTGGGGGGCCAGGGGGAGACCCAGTACTTC. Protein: CASSLGGQGETQYF.

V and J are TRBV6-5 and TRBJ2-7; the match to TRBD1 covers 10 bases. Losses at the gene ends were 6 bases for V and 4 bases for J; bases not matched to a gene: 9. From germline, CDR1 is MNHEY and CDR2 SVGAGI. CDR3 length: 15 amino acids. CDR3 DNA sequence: TGTGCCAGCAGCTCTCCGGGACAGGGGTTTTACGAGCAGTACTTC. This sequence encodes CASSSPGQGFYEQYF.

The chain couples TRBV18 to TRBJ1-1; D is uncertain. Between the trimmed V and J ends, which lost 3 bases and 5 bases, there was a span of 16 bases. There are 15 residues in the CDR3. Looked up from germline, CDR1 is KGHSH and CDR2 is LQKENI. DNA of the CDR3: TGTGCCAGCTCACCTGGGCGCTGGGTAAATACTGAAGCTTTCTTT. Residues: CASSPGRWVNTEAFF.

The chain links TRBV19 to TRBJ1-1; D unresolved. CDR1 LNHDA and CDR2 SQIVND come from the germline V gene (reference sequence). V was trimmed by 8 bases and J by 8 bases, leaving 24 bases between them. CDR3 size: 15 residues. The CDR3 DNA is TGTGCCAGTTTCCGGATGGCAGGTCTAACATCGGAAGCTTTCTTT. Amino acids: CASFRMAGLTSEAFF.

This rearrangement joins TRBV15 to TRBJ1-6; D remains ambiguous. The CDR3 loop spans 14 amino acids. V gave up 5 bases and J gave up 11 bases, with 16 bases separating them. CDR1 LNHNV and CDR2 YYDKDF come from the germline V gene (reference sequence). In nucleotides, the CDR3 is TGTGCCACCAGCGTACGAACGACCGGAGCACCCCTCCACTTT. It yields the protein CATSVRTTGAPLHF.

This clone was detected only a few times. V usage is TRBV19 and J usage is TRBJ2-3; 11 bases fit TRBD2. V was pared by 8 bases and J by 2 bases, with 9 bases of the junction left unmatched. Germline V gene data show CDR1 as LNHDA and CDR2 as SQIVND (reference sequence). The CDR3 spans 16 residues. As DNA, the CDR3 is TGTGCCAGTCATACGACTAGCGGGGCCCCCACAGATACGCAGTATTTT. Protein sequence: CASHTTSGAPTDTQYF.

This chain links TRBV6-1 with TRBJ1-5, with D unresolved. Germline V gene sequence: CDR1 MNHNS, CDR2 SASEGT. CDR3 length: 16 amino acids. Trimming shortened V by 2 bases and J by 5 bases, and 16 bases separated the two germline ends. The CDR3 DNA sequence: TGTGCCAGCAGTGAAAGATCAAAAGCCCTCGATCAGCCCCAGCATTTT. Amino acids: CASSERSKALDQPQHF.

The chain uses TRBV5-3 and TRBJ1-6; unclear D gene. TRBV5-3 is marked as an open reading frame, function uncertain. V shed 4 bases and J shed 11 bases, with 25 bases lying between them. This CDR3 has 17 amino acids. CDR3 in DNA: TGTGCCAGAAGCCCTAATAAATCTACCGGCCGGTGGACACCCCTCCACTTT. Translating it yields CARSPNKSTGRWTPLHF.

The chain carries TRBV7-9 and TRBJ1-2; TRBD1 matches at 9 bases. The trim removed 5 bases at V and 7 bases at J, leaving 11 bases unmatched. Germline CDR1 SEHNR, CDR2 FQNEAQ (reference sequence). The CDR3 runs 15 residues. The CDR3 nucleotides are TGTGCCAGCAGCCCGGGACAGGGATTCTATTTTGGCTACACCTTC. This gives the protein CASSPGQGFYFGYTF.

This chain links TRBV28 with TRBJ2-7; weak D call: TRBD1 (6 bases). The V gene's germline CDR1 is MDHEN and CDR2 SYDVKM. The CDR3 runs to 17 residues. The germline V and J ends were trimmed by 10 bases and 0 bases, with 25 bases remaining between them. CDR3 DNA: TGTGCCACCGCGTCCATTGTCCTAACAGGGATCTCCTACGAGCAGTACTTC. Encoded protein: CATASIVLTGISYEQYF. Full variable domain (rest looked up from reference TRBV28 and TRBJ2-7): DVKVTQSSRYLVKRTGEKVFLECVQDMDHENMFWYRQDPGLGLRLIYFSYDVKMKEKGDIPEGYSVSREKKERFSLILESASTNQTSMYLCATASIVLTGISYEQYFGPGTRLTVT.

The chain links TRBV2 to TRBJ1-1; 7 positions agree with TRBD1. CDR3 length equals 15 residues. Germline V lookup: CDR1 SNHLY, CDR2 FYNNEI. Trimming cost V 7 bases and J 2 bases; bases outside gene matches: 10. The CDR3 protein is CASNGRGGFNTEAFF. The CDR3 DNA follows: TGTGCCAGCAACGGCAGGGGGGGATTTAACACTGAAGCTTTCTTT.

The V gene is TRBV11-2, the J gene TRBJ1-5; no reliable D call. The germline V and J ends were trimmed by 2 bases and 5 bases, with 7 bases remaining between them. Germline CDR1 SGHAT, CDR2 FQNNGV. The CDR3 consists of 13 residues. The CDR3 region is CASSLQTHQPQHF. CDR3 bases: TGTGCCAGCAGCTTACAAACACATCAGCCCCAGCATTTT.

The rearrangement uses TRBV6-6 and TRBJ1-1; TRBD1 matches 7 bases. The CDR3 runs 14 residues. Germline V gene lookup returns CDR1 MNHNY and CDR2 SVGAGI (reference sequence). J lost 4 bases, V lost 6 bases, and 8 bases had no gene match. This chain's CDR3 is CASRNRGDSTEAFF. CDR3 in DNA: TGTGCCAGCAGGAACAGGGGAGATTCCACTGAAGCTTTCTTT.

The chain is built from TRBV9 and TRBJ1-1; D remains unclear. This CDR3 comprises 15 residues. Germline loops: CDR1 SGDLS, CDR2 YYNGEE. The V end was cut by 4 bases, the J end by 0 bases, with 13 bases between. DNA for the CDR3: TGTGCCAGCAGCTTTCAGACGGAACTGAACACTGAAGCTTTCTTT. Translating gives CASSFQTELNTEAFF.

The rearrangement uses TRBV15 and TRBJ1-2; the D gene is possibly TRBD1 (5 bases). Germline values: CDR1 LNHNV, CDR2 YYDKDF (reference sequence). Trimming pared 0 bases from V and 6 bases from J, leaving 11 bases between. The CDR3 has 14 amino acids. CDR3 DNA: TGTGCCACCAGCAGAGAACGGGGGATAGATGGCTACACCTTC. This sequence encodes CATSRERGIDGYTF.

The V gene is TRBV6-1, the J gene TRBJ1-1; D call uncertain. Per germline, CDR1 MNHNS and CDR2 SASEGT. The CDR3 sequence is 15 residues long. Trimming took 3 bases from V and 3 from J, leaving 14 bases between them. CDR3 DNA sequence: TGTGCCAGCAGTGACCGTGGAGGGATTTACACTGAAGCTTTCTTT. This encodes CASSDRGGIYTEAFF.

DNA of the CDR3: TGTGCCAGCAGCGTCGGTGCGACTGGAAACACCATATATTTT. Translated, it gives CASSVGATGNTIYF. The chain links TRBV9 to TRBJ1-3; D is unresolved. The CDR3 contains 14 residues. Trimming took off 2 bases at V and 2 bases at J, with 8 bases between the two ends. CDR1 is SGDLS, CDR2 YYNGEE, per germline.